These 24 T cell receptor beta chains share one sample of origin, sequenced in a study of T-cell memory formation after mild COVID-19. Using its own MiXCR run on the 5' RACE reads, TCRdb lists one record per CDR3 protein. The sample includes approximately 99,000 distinct CDR3 sequences, 18% of them seen just once. The material sequenced was PBMCs or a T cell subset sorted from them (not recorded which). The receptors derive from a young man who had mild COVID-19 (a few samples of this study predate the infection). Cell type and time point are not known.

This clonotype was recorded a few times. The chain employs TRBV4-1 and TRBJ2-3, with D possibly TRBD1 on 6 matching bases. V was cut by 8 bases and J by 4 bases, with 19 bases left in between. This CDR3 is built from 15 residues. From germline, CDR1 is MGHRA and CDR2 YSYEKL. Written as DNA, the CDR3 is TGCGCCAGCCGCCTCGGGACACTCAAGGCAGATACGCAGTATTTT. Translated, it gives CASRLGTLKADTQYF.

The chain joins TRBV28 to TRBJ2-2; the D is unclear. V lost 5 bases and J lost 6, with 19 bases in between. The CDR3 runs to 16 residues. CDR1 is MDHEN, CDR2 SYDVKM, per germline. The CDR3 here is CASSPILVPDPGELFF. The CDR3 DNA follows: TGTGCCAGCAGTCCCATATTGGTCCCGGACCCCGGGGAGCTGTTTTTT.

This clonotype was seen a handful of times. This sequence joins TRBV20-1 and TRBJ1-3; a weak D match, TRBD1 (5 bases). Germline CDR1 reads DFQATT; CDR2 reads SNEGSKA (reference sequence). Trimming removed 6 bases at V and 4 bases at J, with 10 bases between. The CDR3 is 12 residues long. The CDR3 region is CSAGVAGNTIYF. CDR3 nucleotide sequence: TGCAGTGCAGGGGTAGCCGGAAACACCATATATTTT.

CDR3 DNA sequence: TGCAGGGGGTTGGGGATGAACACTGAAGCTTTCTTT. Translated: CRGLGMNTEAFF. The chain couples TRBV20-1 to TRBJ1-1; D gene unclear. Looked up from germline, CDR1 is DFQATT and CDR2 is SNEGSKA (reference sequence). The CDR3 extends over 12 amino acids.

V usage is TRBV18 and J usage is TRBJ2-5; D gene unclear. Trimming cost V 2 bases and J 5 bases, with 3 bases left between them. This CDR3 region has 11 residues. CDR1 and CDR2 (germline): KGHSH, LQKENI. The CDR3 is CASSPTETQYF. The CDR3 coding sequence is TGTGCCAGCTCACCAACGGAGACCCAGTACTTC.

J is TRBJ2-3 and V is TRBV24-1; D is undetermined. Germline-derived CDR1 and CDR2 are KGHDR and SFDVKD. V shed 0 bases and J shed 0 bases, with 9 bases lying between them. The CDR3 loop spans 16 amino acids. The CDR3 region has the DNA TGTGCCACCAGTGATTTGTCGTTGGGCAGCACAGATACGCAGTATTTT. It encodes CATSDLSLGSTDTQYF.

J is TRBJ2-7 and V is TRBV7-2, with 10 positions matching TRBD1. Germline trimming cut 8 bases from V and 4 bases from J; bases unmatched to any gene: 5. The CDR3 is 13 residues long. CDR1 SGHTA and CDR2 FQGNSA come from the germline V gene. CDR3 DNA sequence: TGTGCCAGCGGGACAGGGGTGAGGTACGAGCAGTACTTC. Amino acid sequence: CASGTGVRYEQYF.

This clonotype was counted ten times or more. The chain has TRBV7-2 and TRBJ2-3; D gene ambiguous. The CDR3 consists of 13 residues. Trimming removed 1 base from V and 6 bases from J, with 8 bases in between. CDR1 SGHTA and CDR2 FQGNSA come from the germline V gene. The CDR3 sequence: CASSLGNGDTQYF. The CDR3 DNA is TGTGCCAGCAGCTTAGGGAACGGGGATACGCAGTATTTT.

This clonotype was detected only a few times. The chain carries TRBV12-3 or TRBV12-4 and TRBJ1-2; D gene unclear. Trimming shortened V by 8 bases and J by 7 bases, and 17 bases separated the two germline ends. CDR3 length equals 13 residues. The CDR3, as DNA: TGTGCCAGCTCGGCAGGCTGGAGCGGTGGCTACACCTTC. It yields the protein CASSAGWSGGYTF.

The chain combines TRBV12-3 or TRBV12-4 with TRBJ1-6; D may be TRBD1 (5 bases). The CDR3 extends over 13 amino acids. Deletions cut 6 bases from V and 13 bases from J, with 16 bases between. Written as DNA, the CDR3 is TGTGCCAGCAGAAAGGGACGGGTGGGGCCCCTCCACTTT. Its translation: CASRKGRVGPLHF.

This rearrangement joins TRBV6-5 to TRBJ1-2; no firm D call. This CDR3 is built from 15 residues. CDR1 and CDR2 from the germline V gene are MNHEY and SVGAGI. V gave up 2 bases and J gave up 0 bases, with 10 bases separating them. CDR3 sequence reads: CASSYATAANYGYTF. The CDR3 DNA reads as TGTGCCAGCAGTTACGCGACCGCTGCTAACTATGGCTACACCTTC.

This clonotype was found a few times. This chain links TRBV20-1 with TRBJ2-7, with 7 bases identical to TRBD2. In germline, CDR1 is DFQATT, CDR2 SNEGSKA (reference sequence). CDR3 size: 14 residues. Unmatched junction bases numbered 15, after V lost 6 bases and J lost 7 bases. The CDR3 sequence is CSAWGGRGVREQYF. The DNA for the CDR3 is TGCAGTGCCTGGGGGGGTAGGGGAGTTAGAGAGCAGTACTTC.

This chain connects TRBV12-3 or TRBV12-4 to TRBJ2-5; 9 bases align to TRBD2. This CDR3 is 14 amino acids long. V shed 7 bases and J 1 base; nucleotides not matched to a gene: 4. The CDR3 loop is CASTRAGGQETQYF. The CDR3 nucleotides read TGTGCCAGCACCCGAGCGGGGGGCCAAGAGACCCAGTACTTC.

There are a few counts of this clonotype. The genes are TRBV15 and TRBJ1-2, with D possibly TRBD1 on 5 matching bases. The ends were cut back, 5 bases at V and 2 bases at J, with 15 bases in the middle. There are 15 residues in the CDR3. The germline V gene has CDR1 LNHNV and CDR2 YYDKDF (reference sequence). The DNA of the CDR3 is TGTGCCACCAGCGATCCGGACGGGGGGAACTATGGCTACACCTTC. Protein: CATSDPDGGNYGYTF.

The chain couples TRBV6-6 to TRBJ1-3; D unclear. The CDR3 runs 15 residues. CDR1 and CDR2 from the germline V gene are MNHNY and SVGAGI (reference sequence). Between the trimmed V and J ends, which lost 8 bases and 3 bases, there was a span of 17 bases. The DNA for the CDR3 is TGTGCCAGCTCTGGAGGATATGGGCTTGGAAACACCATATATTTT. Protein product: CASSGGYGLGNTIYF.

This chain connects TRBV27 to TRBJ1-5; 8 nucleotides agree with TRBD1. Losses at the gene ends were 5 bases for V and 2 bases for J; bases not matched to a gene: 14. CDR3 length: 18 residues. The V gene's germline CDR1 is MNHEY and CDR2 SMNVEV (reference sequence). In nucleotides, the CDR3 is TGTGCCAGCAGTCCCTACGGACAGGGCGGGTTTGGCAATCAGCCCCAGCATTTT. Translation: CASSPYGQGGFGNQPQHF.

This clonotype was counted between two and nine times. The V and J genes are TRBV4-3 and TRBJ2-1, with 10 positions matching TRBD2. Germline V gives CDR1 LGHNA, CDR2 YSLEER. The CDR3 spans 15 residues. J was trimmed by 4 bases and V by 1 base; bases with no gene match: 1. CDR3 amino acids: CASSQVTSGYNEQFF. The CDR3 DNA sequence: TGCGCCAGCAGCCAAGTGACTAGCGGGTACAATGAGCAGTTCTTC.

This clonotype occurred a few times. The gene calls are TRBV7-2 and TRBJ2-2; 8 nucleotides match TRBD2. CDR1 and CDR2 (germline): SGHTA, FQGNSA. CDR3 length equals 17 residues. Losses at the gene ends were 4 bases for V and 0 bases for J; bases not matched to a gene: 7. CDR3 coding DNA: TGTGCCAGCAGCTCCGGGAGGGTAGCGGCGAACACCGGGGAGCTGTTTTTT. As protein: CASSSGRVAANTGELFF.

V usage is TRBV10-3 and J usage is TRBJ2-2, with no clear D. This CDR3 contains 13 residues. Germline CDR1 ENHRY, CDR2 SYGVKD. V was trimmed by 5 bases and J by 4 bases, leaving 8 bases between them. In DNA, the CDR3 is TGTGCCATCAGTACCGCCGCCACCGGGGAGCTGTTTTTT. Its protein product is CAISTAATGELFF.

This chain joins TRBV12-3 or TRBV12-4 and TRBJ2-3; D remains unclear. Trimming pared 1 base from V and 4 bases from J, leaving 6 bases between. This CDR3 has 13 amino acids. The CDR3 bases are TGTGCCAGCAGTTTAGACGCACCAGATACGCAGTATTTT. Amino acid sequence: CASSLDAPDTQYF.

This clonotype was seen a handful of times. This chain joins TRBV4-2 and TRBJ1-1, with no clear D. CDR3 length: 15 amino acids. The germline gives CDR1 LGHNA, CDR2 YNFKEQ. Trimming shortened V by 0 bases and J by 2 bases, and 10 bases separated the two germline ends. The CDR3 is CASSQERNANTEAFF. The CDR3 DNA reads as TGTGCCAGCAGCCAAGAGAGGAACGCTAACACTGAAGCTTTCTTT.

This clonotype was counted many times. This chain connects TRBV4-1 to TRBJ2-5; no clear D. Trimming left V 0 bases short and J 9 bases short, with 11 bases between. The germline V gene has CDR1 MGHRA and CDR2 YSYEKL. This CDR3 is built from 13 residues. CDR3 nucleotide sequence: TGCGCCAGCAGCCAAGATTCAGGTGCCGCCCAGTACTTC. It translates to CASSQDSGAAQYF.

This chain uses TRBV18 with TRBJ1-2; 7 bases are a match to TRBD1. Looked up from germline, CDR1 is KGHSH and CDR2 is LQKENI. This CDR3 region has 14 residues. Losses at the gene ends were 8 bases for V and 7 bases for J; bases not matched to a gene: 13. In DNA form, the CDR3 reads TGTGCCAGCCTTGGGGACAGCGGTCCCTCTGGCTACACCTTC. This encodes CASLGDSGPSGYTF.

The rearrangement links TRBV7-9 to TRBJ2-2, with 7 bases that match TRBD1. CDR1 SEHNR and CDR2 FQNEAQ come from the germline V gene (reference sequence). Trimming removed 6 bases from V and 9 bases from J; junction bases left unmatched: 1. The length of the CDR3 is 11 residues. The DNA of the CDR3 is TGTGCCAGCAGGGGACAGTGGGAGCTGTTTTTT. It codes for CASRGQWELFF.